Sequencing of this TCR beta chain was carried out in a study of identical twins. Findings of the study overall: Potential partial confounding of zero-insertion analyses by invariant MAIT and iNKT cells was noted.

The germline V and J ends were trimmed by 5 bases and 4 bases, with 17 bases remaining between them. The CDR3 is 16 residues long. CDR1 and CDR2 from the germline V gene are MNHEY and SVGEGT. A single record per CDR3 protein comes from TCRdb applying MiXCR to the 5' RACE reads. Among some 440,000 distinct CDR3 sequences listed, 24% were seen once. Notes on this clonotype: The antigen remains unidentified.

Every sampled donor was Caucasian and healthy. These same data were also listed under a study on T cells expressing NK-cell markers. That paper adds: It was sorted CD3+CD56+NKG2C+, CD3+CD56+NKG2C- and CD3+CD56-NKG2C+ T cells that supplied the TCR beta repertoires. HCMV specificity of expanded NKG2C+ T cell clones remained unclear.

The chain joins TRBV6-2 or TRBV6-3 to TRBJ2-2; TRBD2 is a possible D gene (5 bases). Material: CD4+ T cells sorted from blood. The clonotype originates from a woman aged 18 to 35 in good health. The CDR3 reads CASSPQIAIVTGELFF. CDR3 in DNA: TGTGCCAGCAGTCCCCAAATAGCGATCGTCACCGGGGAGCTGTTTTTT.